The sequence of this TCR beta chain was determined in a study of blood T cell repertoires in COVID-19. Turning to the study itself: Sources were T cells, B-cell-depleted T cells, or PBMCs; the material itself was cDNA or gDNA.

This CDR3 spans 15 amino acids. Germline CDR1 KGHSH, CDR2 LQKENI. V lost 3 bases, J lost 3 bases, and 7 bases stayed unmatched. Repertoires were generated with immunoSEQ multiplex PCR, while TCRdb's copy carries only in-frame clones and drops some. The sample lists about 270,000 clones; 70% to 90% were seen once. Across under 25 US areas, participants ranged in age from roughly 18 to 95 years. Assignment of participants to cohorts was predicated upon participant-reported clinical history. This sequence was found in a woman in her twenties or thirties with acute COVID-19. Sequencing was performed on PBMCs or T cells enriched from blood (not recorded which). The chain is built from TRBV18 and TRBJ2-7, with 8 bases fitting TRBD1. CDR3 residues: CASSPAGTGYYEQYF. In DNA form, the CDR3 reads TGTGCCAGCTCACCGGCCGGGACAGGATACTACGAGCAGTACTTC. Full variable domain (rest looked up from reference TRBV18 and TRBJ2-7): NAGVMQNPRHLVRRRGQEARLRCSPMKGHSHVYWYRQLPEEGLKFMVYLQKENIIDESGMPKERFSAEFPKEGPSILRIQQVVRGDSAAYFCASSPAGTGYYEQYFGPGTRLTVT.